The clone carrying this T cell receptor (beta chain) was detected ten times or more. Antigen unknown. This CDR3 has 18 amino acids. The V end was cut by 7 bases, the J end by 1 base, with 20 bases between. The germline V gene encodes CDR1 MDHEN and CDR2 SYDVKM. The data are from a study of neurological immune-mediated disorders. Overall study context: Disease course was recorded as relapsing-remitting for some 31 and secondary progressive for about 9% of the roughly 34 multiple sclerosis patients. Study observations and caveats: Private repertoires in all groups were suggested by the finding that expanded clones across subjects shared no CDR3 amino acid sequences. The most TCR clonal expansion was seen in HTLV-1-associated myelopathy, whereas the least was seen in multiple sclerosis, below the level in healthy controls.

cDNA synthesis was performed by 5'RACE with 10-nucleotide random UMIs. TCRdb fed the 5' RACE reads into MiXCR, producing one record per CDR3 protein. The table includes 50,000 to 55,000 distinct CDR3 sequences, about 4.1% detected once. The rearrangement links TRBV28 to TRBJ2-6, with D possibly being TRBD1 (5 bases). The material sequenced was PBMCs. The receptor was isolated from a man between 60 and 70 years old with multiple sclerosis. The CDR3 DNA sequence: TGTGCCAGCACTCCAGGCAGGGTACATATATCTGGGGCCAACGTCCTGACTTTC. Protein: CASTPGRVHISGANVLTF.